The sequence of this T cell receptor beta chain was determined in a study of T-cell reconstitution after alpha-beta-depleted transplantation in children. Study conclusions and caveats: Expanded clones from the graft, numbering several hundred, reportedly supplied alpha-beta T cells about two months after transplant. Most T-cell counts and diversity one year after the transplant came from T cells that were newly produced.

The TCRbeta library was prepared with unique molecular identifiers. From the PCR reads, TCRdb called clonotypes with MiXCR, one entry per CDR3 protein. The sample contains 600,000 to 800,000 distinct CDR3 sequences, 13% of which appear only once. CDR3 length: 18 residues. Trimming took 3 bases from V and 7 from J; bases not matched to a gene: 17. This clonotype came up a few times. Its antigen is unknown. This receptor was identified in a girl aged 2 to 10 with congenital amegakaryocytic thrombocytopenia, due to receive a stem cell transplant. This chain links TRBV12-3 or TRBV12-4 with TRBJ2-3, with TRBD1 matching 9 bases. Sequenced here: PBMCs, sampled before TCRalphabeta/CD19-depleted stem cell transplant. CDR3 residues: CASSFPAGRTGGMNTQYF. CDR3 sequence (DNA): TGTGCCAGCAGTTTCCCCGCAGGCAGAACAGGGGGCATGAATACGCAGTATTTT.